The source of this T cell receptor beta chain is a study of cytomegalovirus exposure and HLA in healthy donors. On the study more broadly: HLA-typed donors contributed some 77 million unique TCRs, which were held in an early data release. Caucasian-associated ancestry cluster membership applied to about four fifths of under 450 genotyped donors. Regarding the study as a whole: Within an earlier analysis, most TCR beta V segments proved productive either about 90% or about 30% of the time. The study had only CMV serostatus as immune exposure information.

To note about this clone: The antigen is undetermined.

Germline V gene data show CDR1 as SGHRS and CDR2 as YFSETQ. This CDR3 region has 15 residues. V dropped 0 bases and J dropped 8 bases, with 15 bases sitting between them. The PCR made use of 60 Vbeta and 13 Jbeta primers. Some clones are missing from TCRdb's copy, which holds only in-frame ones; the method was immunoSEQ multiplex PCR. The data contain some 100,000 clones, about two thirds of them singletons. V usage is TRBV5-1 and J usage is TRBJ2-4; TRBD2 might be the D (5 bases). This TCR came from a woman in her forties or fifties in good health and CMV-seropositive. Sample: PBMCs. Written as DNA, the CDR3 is TGCGCCAGCAGCTTGGATGGGGTTAACGGGGACATTCAGTACTTC. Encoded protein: CASSLDGVNGDIQYF.